The 19 T cell receptor beta chains in this list originate from one sample, sequenced in a study of regulatory T cells in long-lasting Graves disease. Researchers made TCR beta libraries by using iRepertoire HTBI primers and running Arm-PCR on CDR3 regions. One entry per CDR3 protein, called by TCRdb with MiXCR from the multiplex PCR reads. The table has roughly 420,000 distinct CDR3 sequences, roughly 15% seen once. The sample's time point: newly diagnosed GD, antithyroid drugs for less than 3 months. PBMC RNA was the source of the TCR library. Specimen: peripheral blood mononuclear cells (PBMCs), collected at new diagnosis, from a patient treated with antithyroid drugs. The receptors here all came from a female donor with Graves disease.

The chain recombines TRBV6-5 with TRBJ2-7; D remains unclear. V lost 0 bases and J 6 bases, leaving 6 bases between the germline ends. CDR3 length: 12 residues. Germline V gene sequence: CDR1 MNHEY, CDR2 SVGAGI. The CDR3 bases are TGTGCCAGCAGTTACTCGTCCCGCGAGCAGTACTTC. Its translation: CASSYSSREQYF.

This clonotype occurred many times. This chain joins TRBV20-1 and TRBJ1-1; D is uncertain. Trimming stripped 5 bases from V and 2 bases from J, with 6 bases between. This CDR3 comprises 11 residues. CDR1 is DFQATT, CDR2 SNEGSKA, per germline (reference sequence). CDR3 bases: TGCAGTGCTCCATTTAACACTGAAGCTTTCTTT. Its protein is CSAPFNTEAFF.

This clonotype was observed many times. The CDR3 nucleotides read TGTGCCATCAGGGGATCAGGCGGGAGAGCGGGAGAGACCCAGTACTTC. Its protein is CAIRGSGGRAGETQYF. This chain links TRBV10-3 with TRBJ2-5; 7 nucleotides line up with TRBD2. CDR3 length: 16 residues. V trimming: 6 bases; J trimming: 4 bases; junction bases outside the gene matches: 14. CDR1 and CDR2 from the germline V gene are ENHRY and SYGVKD.

This chain's CDR3 is CASSLTSTSGNTIYF. The CDR3 DNA is TGCGCCAGCAGCTTGACAAGTACATCTGGAAACACCATATATTTT. The V and J genes are TRBV5-1 and TRBJ1-3, with D hard to call. CDR3 length: 15 amino acids. V was shortened by 1 base and J by 1 base, with 9 bases between the two germline ends. Germline V gene sequence: CDR1 SGHRS, CDR2 YFSETQ.

This chain uses TRBV10-2 with TRBJ1-2, with D possibly TRBD1 on 5 matching bases. The ends were cut back, 8 bases at V and 5 bases at J, with 15 bases in the middle. This CDR3 comprises 13 residues. CDR1 and CDR2 from the germline V gene are WSHSY and SAAADI. CDR3 loop: CASRPGPNYGYTF. As DNA, the CDR3 is TGCGCCAGCCGTCCGGGACCGAATTATGGCTACACCTTC.

This clonotype was seen many times. This CDR3 reads CASSPGTSGGYEQFF. In DNA form, the CDR3 reads TGCGCCAGCAGCCCGGGGACTAGCGGGGGTTATGAGCAGTTCTTC. The chain combines TRBV5-1 with TRBJ2-1, with TRBD2 matching 14 bases. Germline lookup yields CDR1 SGHRS and CDR2 YFSETQ. V was pared by 4 bases and J by 8 bases, with 5 bases of the junction left unmatched. The length of the CDR3 is 15 residues.

The rearrangement links TRBV14 to TRBJ2-1; unclear D gene. The germline V gene has CDR1 SGHDN and CDR2 FVKESK. The V gene lost 0 bases and the J gene lost 5 bases, with 5 bases spanning the gap. CDR3 length: 13 amino acids. The CDR3 spells CASSQDPNNEQFF. As DNA, the CDR3 is TGTGCCAGCAGCCAAGATCCTAACAATGAGCAGTTCTTC.

This clonotype was seen at least ten times. The chain recombines TRBV11-2 with TRBJ1-1, with 7 positions matching TRBD1. V shed 5 bases, J shed 3 bases, and the junction held 9 bases outside the gene matches. The V gene's germline CDR1 is SGHAT and CDR2 FQNNGV. This CDR3 comprises 15 residues. This CDR3 is CASSGRQGWYTEAFF. In nucleotides, the CDR3 is TGTGCCAGCAGCGGTAGACAGGGTTGGTACACTGAAGCTTTCTTT.

The V gene is TRBV5-1, the J gene TRBJ1-1; D call uncertain. With 0 bases removed from V and 2 bases from J, the gap between germline ends came to 8 bases. Germline values: CDR1 SGHRS, CDR2 YFSETQ. The CDR3 has 14 residues. The CDR3 nucleotides read TGCGCCAGCAGCTTGGAAACACGTAACACTGAAGCTTTCTTT. Translating it yields CASSLETRNTEAFF.

The table lists this clonotype with many counts. The V and J genes are TRBV5-1 and TRBJ2-7; D may be TRBD1 (6 bases). Trimming removed 1 base from V and 0 bases from J, with 11 bases in between. The length of the CDR3 is 15 residues. CDR1 is SGHRS, CDR2 YFSETQ, per germline. The CDR3 bases are TGCGCCAGCAGCTTGCGAAGGGACAACTCCTACGAGCAGTACTTC. Its protein product is CASSLRRDNSYEQYF.

This clonotype was seen ten or more times. The V and J genes are TRBV24-1 and TRBJ2-3; TRBD1 agrees at 8 bases. Germline lookup yields CDR1 KGHDR and CDR2 SFDVKD. This CDR3 contains 17 residues. V was clipped by 1 base and J by 0 bases; unmatched bases: 5. CDR3 region: CATSDFMQGASTDTQYF. CDR3 sequence (DNA): TGTGCCACCAGTGATTTCATGCAGGGGGCGAGCACAGATACGCAGTATTTT.

This clonotype has at least ten counts. The J gene is TRBJ2-1, the V gene TRBV11-3, with D uncertain. V lost 0 bases and J lost 0, with 9 bases in between. CDR1 and CDR2 from the germline V gene are SGHNT and YENEEA. CDR3 length: 16 residues. As DNA, the CDR3 is TGTGCCAGCAGCTTAGATCTTCTAAGCTCCTACAATGAGCAGTTCTTC. Its translation: CASSLDLLSSYNEQFF.

This clonotype was found a few times. V and J are TRBV7-6 and TRBJ2-2; 7 bases agree with TRBD2. Germline trimming cut 4 bases from V and 9 bases from J; bases unmatched to any gene: 8. CDR1 SGHVS and CDR2 FNYEAQ come from the germline V gene. CDR3 size: 14 residues. The CDR3 nucleotides are TGTGCCAGCAGCTCCGGGACTACTCACCGGGAGCTGTTTTTT. Translated, it gives CASSSGTTHRELFF.

This clonotype was seen a handful of times. The rearrangement joins TRBV4-1 to TRBJ2-5; 7 bases line up with TRBD1. The length of the CDR3 is 14 residues. Losses at the gene ends were 2 bases for V and 3 bases for J; bases not matched to a gene: 3. Germline-derived CDR1 and CDR2 are MGHRA and YSYEKL. The CDR3 sequence: CASSQQGVEETQYF. The CDR3 coding sequence is TGCGCCAGCAGCCAACAGGGGGTCGAAGAGACCCAGTACTTC.

This clonotype was observed at least ten times. V gene TRBV20-1 combines with J gene TRBJ2-5; D gene uncertain. Trimming shortened V by 3 bases and J by 4 bases, and 12 bases separated the two germline ends. This CDR3 has 13 amino acids. From germline, CDR1 is DFQATT and CDR2 SNEGSKA (reference sequence). The CDR3 DNA sequence: TGCAGTGCTAGGTGGTACGGTGGAGAGACCCAGTACTTC. This codes for CSARWYGGETQYF.

Note on this clonotype: A junction end diverges from the germline sequence, so it may reflect a read error. The V and J genes are TRBV27 and TRBJ1-6; D gene ambiguous. Germline V lookup: CDR1 MNHEY, CDR2 SMNVEV (reference sequence). The length of the CDR3 is 17 residues. The chain's CDR3 is CASSLSGESSHNSPLHF. For the CDR3, the DNA is TGTGCCAGCAGTTTATCTGGGGAGAGCTCCCATAATTCACCCCTCCACTTT.

This clonotype was detected ten times or more. As DNA, the CDR3 is TGTGCCACCAGCAGGGACAGGGGGCTTGGTGAGCAGTTCTTC. It specifies CATSRDRGLGEQFF. This chain uses TRBV15 with TRBJ2-1; 11 bases are a match to TRBD1. With 3 bases clipped from V and 9 bases from J, the junction kept 4 bases outside the gene matches. The length of the CDR3 is 14 residues. Germline loops: CDR1 LNHNV, CDR2 YYDKDF (reference sequence).

This clonotype was seen many times. This sequence joins TRBV7-9 and TRBJ2-7; TRBD2 aligns across 7 bases. The CDR3 is 16 residues long. The J segment lost 0 bases and the V segment lost 8 bases, leaving 13 bases of the junction unmatched. Germline V gives CDR1 SEHNR, CDR2 FQNEAQ (reference sequence). The CDR3 spells CASDAGTNPFSYEQYF. The DNA of the CDR3 is TGTGCCAGCGACGCCGGGACTAATCCTTTCTCCTACGAGCAGTACTTC.

This clonotype came up many times. This chain links TRBV6-1 with TRBJ1-2; possibly TRBD1 for D (5 bases). Per germline, CDR1 MNHNS and CDR2 SASEGT. The CDR3 extends over 14 amino acids. The V end lost 2 bases, the J end lost 4 bases, and 11 bases lay between the germline ends. The CDR3 region is CASSELGDLYGYTF. CDR3 coding DNA: TGTGCCAGCAGTGAATTAGGGGACCTCTATGGCTACACCTTC.